The 32 T cell receptor beta chains presented below share a single source sample, sequenced in a study of T cells after posttransplantation cyclophosphamide. The assay was immunoSEQ multiplex PCR, and TCRdb's table has in-frame clones only and misses some. Seen here are about 66,000 clones, 93% observed once, and the top ten hold 2.5% to 3%. The sample taken for sequencing was PBMCs. These TCRs come from a woman aged 25 to 45 in good health and a related stem cell transplant donor.

V gene TRBV23-1 combines with J gene TRBJ2-1; 7 nucleotides agree with TRBD1. TRBV23-1 carries the ORF label, with uncertain function. The CDR3 extends over 17 amino acids. J was trimmed by 2 bases and V by 0 bases; bases with no gene match: 7. The CDR3 coding sequence is TGCGCCAGCAGTCAATCCGAGGGGGCGCATACCTACAATGAGCAGTTCTTC. It specifies CASSQSEGAHTYNEQFF.

This chain joins TRBV28 and TRBJ1-3; 7 bases line up with TRBD1. This CDR3 region has 16 residues. Germline V gene sequence: CDR1 MDHEN, CDR2 SYDVKM. V trimming: 4 bases; J trimming: 0 bases; junction bases outside the gene matches: 6. The CDR3 spells CASSSSGQASGNTIYF. Written as DNA, the CDR3 is TGTGCCAGCAGTTCTTCTGGACAGGCCTCTGGAAACACCATATATTTT.

This clone showed up just once. This chain connects TRBV2 to TRBJ2-7, with a weak D call TRBD2 (7 bases). V dropped 2 bases and J dropped 6 bases, with 17 bases sitting between them. CDR3 size: 15 residues. Germline V lookup: CDR1 SNHLY, CDR2 FYNNEI. The CDR3 nucleotides read TGTGCCAGCAGTGAATTGGGGGGGGCGCCGGGCGAGCAGTACTTC. Its protein is CASSELGGAPGEQYF.

The chain employs TRBV5-1 and TRBJ1-5, with 9 bases aligning to TRBD1. The ends lost 0 bases at V and 5 bases at J; junction bases unmatched: 3. Germline assignment: CDR1 SGHRS and CDR2 YFSETQ. The CDR3 spans 15 residues. The CDR3 DNA reads TGCGCCAGCAGCTTGGGACAGGGGGACTATCAGCCCCAGCATTTT. It encodes CASSLGQGDYQPQHF.

The rearrangement joins TRBV14 to TRBJ2-1; 8 nucleotides agree with TRBD2. From germline, CDR1 is SGHDN and CDR2 FVKESK. This CDR3 is built from 13 residues. Trimming at V came to 0 bases and at J to 9 bases, leaving 1 base not matched to a gene. This CDR3 reads CASSQEGTSEQFF. CDR3 bases: TGTGCCAGCAGCCAAGAGGGGACTAGTGAGCAGTTCTTC.

The rearrangement uses TRBV27 and TRBJ1-3, with TRBD1 matching 7 bases. The CDR3 length is 21 residues. Germline-derived CDR1 and CDR2 are MNHEY and SMNVEV (reference sequence). Trimming removed 2 bases from V and 0 bases from J; junction bases left unmatched: 19. This chain's CDR3 is CASSLRGGGTVQLYSGNTIYF. The CDR3 DNA sequence: TGTGCCAGCAGTTTACGCGGGGGGGGGACAGTCCAATTATACTCTGGAAACACCATATATTTT.

The chain has TRBV28 and TRBJ1-2; D possibly corresponds to TRBD1 (6 bases). Deletions cut 4 bases from V and 2 bases from J, with 11 bases between. The CDR3 is 14 residues long. Germline CDR1 is MDHEN and CDR2 is SYDVKM. The CDR3 loop is CASSSLQGNYGYTF. The CDR3 coding sequence is TGTGCCAGCAGTTCTTTACAGGGAAACTATGGCTACACCTTC.

The V call is TRBV30, the J call TRBJ1-6; D is perhaps TRBD1 (5 bases). Trimming cost V 6 bases and J 1 base, with 10 bases left between them. Germline assignment: CDR1 GTSNPN and CDR2 SVGIG (reference sequence). This CDR3 is built from 14 residues. The CDR3 bases are TGTGCCTGCCTCGAGGGGTCCTATAATTCACCCCTCCACTTT. Translation: CACLEGSYNSPLHF.

This chain joins TRBV29-1 and TRBJ1-6, with TRBD1 identical over 11 bases. Germline CDR1 and CDR2: SQVTM and ANQGSEA. Losses at the gene ends were 6 bases for V and 7 bases for J; bases not matched to a gene: 5. The CDR3 sequence is 14 residues long. CDR3 DNA sequence: TGCAGCGTGAGGACAGGGGGCGAGAATTCACCCCTCCACTTT. Protein sequence: CSVRTGGENSPLHF.

Worth noting for this clone: The final CDR3 position lacks the conserved phenylalanine or tryptophan, pointing to a likely read error. This chain joins TRBV19 and TRBJ1-1, with a weak D call TRBD1 (5 bases). V lost 7 bases and J 0 bases, leaving 15 bases between the germline ends. The CDR3 has 15 amino acids. From germline, CDR1 is LNHDA and CDR2 SQIVND (reference sequence). DNA for the CDR3: TGTGCCAGTACCAAGGCAGGGCTTTTGAACACTGAAGCTTTCCTT. Translating it yields CASTKAGLLNTEAFL.

The chain links TRBV5-6 to TRBJ1-5; D uncertain. The CDR3 runs to 15 residues. Trimming removed 0 bases from V and 2 bases from J, with 9 bases in between. Germline loops: CDR1 SGHDT, CDR2 YYEEEE. CDR3 residues: CASSLGAGGNQPQHF. The CDR3 region has the DNA TGTGCCAGCAGCTTGGGGGCGGGAGGCAATCAGCCCCAGCATTTT.

The CDR3 nucleotides are TGTGCCAGTAAAAGGGGAACGGGAGAGCCCCAGCATTTT. As protein: CASKRGTGEPQHF. This chain connects TRBV19 to TRBJ1-5, with a tentative D call TRBD1 (5 bases). The germline V and J ends were trimmed by 7 bases and 8 bases, with 15 bases remaining between them. This CDR3 spans 13 amino acids. CDR1 is LNHDA, CDR2 SQIVND, per germline (reference sequence).

J is TRBJ1-1 and V is TRBV30, with D possibly TRBD1 on 5 matching bases. The ends were cut back, 2 bases at V and 2 bases at J, with 18 bases in the middle. This CDR3 is 16 amino acids long. In germline, CDR1 is GTSNPN, CDR2 SVGIG (reference sequence). The CDR3 protein is CAWSTIRLTGNTEAFF. CDR3 bases: TGTGCCTGGAGTACGATTCGACTTACAGGAAACACTGAAGCTTTCTTT. Full variable domain (missing parts from reference TRBV30 and TRBJ1-1): SQTIHQWPATLVQPVGSPLSLECTVEGTSNPNLYWYRQAAGRGLQLLFYSVGIGQISSEVPQNLSASRPQDRQFILSSKKLLLSDSGFYLCAWSTIRLTGNTEAFFGQGTRLTVV.

The chain links TRBV30 to TRBJ1-4; 8 nucleotides match TRBD1. CDR1 and CDR2 from the germline V gene are GTSNPN and SVGIG (reference sequence). CDR3 size: 14 residues. The junction had 9 bases not matched to a gene; V was cut back by 4 bases and J by 8 bases. The CDR3 is CAWTAGGAREKLFF. In nucleotides, the CDR3 is TGTGCCTGGACCGCAGGGGGCGCAAGGGAAAAACTGTTTTTT.

The V and J genes are TRBV5-5 and TRBJ1-2, with a possible D match to TRBD1 (5 bases). V was cut by 4 bases and J by 0 bases, with 13 bases left in between. The CDR3 totals 15 residues. CDR1 is SGHKS and CDR2 is YYEKEE in the germline V gene (reference sequence). Written as DNA, the CDR3 is TGTGCCAGCAGCCGCGGGGCCCTAGCTAACTATGGCTACACCTTC. Translating it yields CASSRGALANYGYTF.

The chain joins TRBV27 to TRBJ1-1; D is unclear. The CDR3 spans 14 residues. V shed 5 bases and J shed 1 base, with 11 bases lying between them. The germline V gene has CDR1 MNHEY and CDR2 SMNVEV (reference sequence). The CDR3 loop reads CASSPYVRNTEAFF. CDR3 bases: TGTGCCAGCAGTCCTTACGTAAGGAACACTGAAGCTTTCTTT.

V usage is TRBV30 and J usage is TRBJ1-2, with D unclear. The germline gives CDR1 GTSNPN, CDR2 SVGIG (reference sequence). V was clipped by 2 bases and J by 3 bases, with 13 bases between them. There are 14 residues in the CDR3. CDR3 sequence: CAWSTFPSYYGYTF. CDR3 sequence (DNA): TGTGCCTGGAGTACGTTTCCCTCCTACTATGGCTACACCTTC.

This chain links TRBV6-4 with TRBJ1-2; D not resolved. CDR3 length: 14 residues. Trimming left V 2 bases short and J 4 bases short, with 11 bases between. From germline, CDR1 is MRHNA and CDR2 SNTAGT. CDR3 coding DNA: TGTGCCAGCAGTGACCGCTTTTGCAGCTATGGCTACACCTTC. It yields the protein CASSDRFCSYGYTF.

The V gene is TRBV15, the J gene TRBJ2-6; 9 positions match TRBD1. Germline-derived CDR1 and CDR2 are LNHNV and YYDKDF (reference sequence). V shed 6 bases, J shed 0 bases, and the junction held 15 bases outside the gene matches. The CDR3 loop spans 20 amino acids. The DNA for the CDR3 is TGTGCCACCAGGGGTTCCCGAACAGGGGGCGTAAGCTCTGGGGCCAACGTCCTGACTTTC. This gives the protein CATRGSRTGGVSSGANVLTF.

This rearrangement joins TRBV7-3 to TRBJ2-3; D unresolved. Germline V CDR1 and CDR2: SGHTA, FQGTGA. The CDR3 is 12 amino acids. V was clipped by 5 bases and J by 10 bases, with 13 bases between them. CDR3 amino acids: CASSAYLQAQYF. The CDR3 bases are TGTGCCAGCAGCGCTTATCTTCAGGCGCAGTATTTT.

The chain employs TRBV27 and TRBJ1-1, with 12 positions matching TRBD1. The germline gives CDR1 MNHEY, CDR2 SMNVEV (reference sequence). The length of the CDR3 is 15 residues. V was pared by 8 bases and J by 2 bases, with 6 bases of the junction left unmatched. The CDR3 is CASVGQGAGNTEAFF. CDR3 DNA: TGTGCCAGCGTGGGACAGGGGGCCGGTAACACTGAAGCTTTCTTT.

The V gene is TRBV19, the J gene TRBJ2-5; 12 bases are shared with TRBD1. With the DNA end fitting TRBJ2-7 better, the J assignment may be wrong. The CDR3 consists of 15 residues. Looked up from germline, CDR1 is LNHDA and CDR2 is SQIVND (reference sequence). In nucleotides, the CDR3 is TGTGCCAGTAGTATGGGGACAGGGGGCTGGTACGAGCAGTACTTC. It yields the protein CASSMGTGGWYEQYF.

J is TRBJ1-2 and V is TRBV28; a possible D gene is TRBD1 (6 bases). V was cut by 6 bases and J by 0 bases, with 14 bases left in between. This CDR3 comprises 15 residues. Germline CDR1 and CDR2: MDHEN and SYDVKM. The CDR3 region is CASSGTTGANYGYTF. In nucleotides, the CDR3 is TGTGCCAGCAGCGGAACGACAGGAGCTAACTATGGCTACACCTTC.

This sequence joins TRBV7-2 and TRBJ1-6; 10 nucleotides match TRBD1. The germline CDR1 and CDR2 sequences are SGHTA and FQGNSA. The CDR3 consists of 16 residues. J gave up 6 bases and V 5 bases, and 7 bases lay outside the gene matches. The CDR3 region is CASSPRQGASNSPLHF. CDR3 DNA sequence: TGTGCCAGCAGCCCAAGACAGGGGGCTAGTAATTCACCCCTCCACTTT.

This clone was seen once. This chain uses TRBV7-9 with TRBJ1-2; D uncertain. The CDR3 runs 14 residues. Germline values: CDR1 SEHNR, CDR2 FQNEAQ (reference sequence). Trimming left V 1 base short and J 2 bases short, with 8 bases between. The DNA of the CDR3 is TGTGCCAGCAGCTTAGTCCCGGGGAACTATGGCTACACCTTC. This encodes CASSLVPGNYGYTF.

V gene TRBV5-5 combines with J gene TRBJ1-4; the D is unclear. The germline V and J ends were trimmed by 1 base and 3 bases, with 10 bases remaining between them. This CDR3 is built from 15 residues. CDR1 is SGHKS, CDR2 YYEKEE, per germline (reference sequence). CDR3 DNA: TGTGCCAGCAGCTTGACATTGGTAGCTAATGAAAAACTGTTTTTT. The encoded protein is CASSLTLVANEKLFF.

V is TRBV9 and J is TRBJ1-1, with 8 bases aligning to TRBD1. Germline V gene lookup returns CDR1 SGDLS and CDR2 YYNGEE. After removal of 2 bases from V and 4 bases from J, the junction contained 7 bases not matched to a gene. This CDR3 has 15 amino acids. CDR3 loop: CASSVFDRGGTEAFF. The CDR3 bases are TGTGCCAGCAGCGTTTTTGACAGGGGCGGCACTGAAGCTTTCTTT.

Concerning this clone itself: The sample has other DNA sequences that encode this CDR3 too. This chain uses TRBV5-1 with TRBJ1-2, with D maybe TRBD1 (5 bases). CDR1 SGHRS and CDR2 YFSETQ come from the germline V gene. V lost 0 bases, J lost 3 bases, and 6 bases lay in between. The CDR3 spans 13 residues. The CDR3 DNA is TGCGCCAGCAGCTTGGTGGGGGACTATGGCTACACCTTC. As protein: CASSLVGDYGYTF.

The genes are TRBV12-5 and TRBJ2-3; 7 bases line up with TRBD2. This CDR3 has 17 residues. V lost 1 base and J lost 2; bases outside the gene matches: 9. The V gene's germline CDR1 is LGHNT and CDR2 FRNRAP. The CDR3 region is CASGLEGGAFTTDTQYF. DNA of the CDR3: TGTGCTAGTGGTTTGGAGGGAGGGGCCTTTACCACAGATACGCAGTATTTT.

This clone was counted only a few times. CDR3 sequence (DNA): TGTGCCAGCAGCCAAGGGACTAAGAGCTCCTACGAGCAGTACTTC. This translates into CASSQGTKSSYEQYF. The chain links TRBV4-2 to TRBJ2-7; D might be TRBD2 (6 bases). The CDR3 consists of 15 residues. CDR1 is LGHNA, CDR2 YNFKEQ, per germline. Trimming left V 1 base short and J 0 bases short, with 10 bases between.

The genes are TRBV10-3 and TRBJ1-4; D is undetermined. Trimming shortened V by 0 bases and J by 4 bases, and 3 bases separated the two germline ends. Germline V gene lookup returns CDR1 ENHRY and CDR2 SYGVKD. The length of the CDR3 is 13 residues. The CDR3 here is CAISESNNEKLFF. DNA of the CDR3: TGTGCCATCAGTGAGTCGAATAATGAAAAACTGTTTTTT.

This clone has just a few counts. V is TRBV6-1 and J is TRBJ2-7; a possible D gene is TRBD2 (6 bases). This CDR3 is 13 amino acids long. Trimming stripped 1 base from V and 4 bases from J, with 8 bases between. CDR1 and CDR2 from the germline V gene are MNHNS and SASEGT. In DNA, the CDR3 is TGTGCCAGCAGTGAAGGGACTAAATACGAGCAGTACTTC. It codes for CASSEGTKYEQYF.